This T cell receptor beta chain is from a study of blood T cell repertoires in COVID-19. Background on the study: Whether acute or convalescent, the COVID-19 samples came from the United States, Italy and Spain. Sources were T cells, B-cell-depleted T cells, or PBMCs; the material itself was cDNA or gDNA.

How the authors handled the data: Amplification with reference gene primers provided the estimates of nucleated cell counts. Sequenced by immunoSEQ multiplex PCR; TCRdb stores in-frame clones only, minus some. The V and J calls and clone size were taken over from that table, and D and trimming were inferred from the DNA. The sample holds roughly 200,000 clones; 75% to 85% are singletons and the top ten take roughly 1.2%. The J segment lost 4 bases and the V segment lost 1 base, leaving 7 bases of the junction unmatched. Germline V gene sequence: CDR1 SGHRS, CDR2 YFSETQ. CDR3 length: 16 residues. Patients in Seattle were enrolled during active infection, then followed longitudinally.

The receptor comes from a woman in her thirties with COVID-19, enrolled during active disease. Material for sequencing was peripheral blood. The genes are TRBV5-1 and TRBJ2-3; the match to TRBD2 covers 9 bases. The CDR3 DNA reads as TGCGCCAGCAGCTTGTACGCGGGGGGGCCAGCAGATACGCAGTATTTT. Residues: CASSLYAGGPADTQYF.